This T cell receptor beta chain is from a study of human T cells and chemical hapten exposure. In TCRdb, the RACE reads were re-called with MiXCR into one record per CDR3 protein. The sample consists of 65,000 to 85,000 distinct CDR3 sequences, about 12% of them appearing once. Time point meaning: patch test 1, 2 weeks after DPC sensitization. Treatment denoted: therapeutic diphenylcyclopropenone sensitization with weekly scalp DPC. The table lists this clonotype with many counts. CDR3 length: 16 amino acids. The V and J ends lost 6 bases and 1 base respectively, with 13 bases between them. Germline CDR1 and CDR2: KGHSH and LQKENI.

Here the sequenced sample was whole blood, taken in connection with sensitization to the hapten diphenylcyclopropenone (DPC). This clonotype originated in a woman aged 60-75 years with alopecia areata. Some clones in this sample may be carry-over from other donors' samples. The chain employs TRBV18 and TRBJ2-6; D remains ambiguous. In DNA, the CDR3 is TGTGCCAGCTCTGACCCAGGTAGATCTGGGGCCAACGTCCTGACTTTC. Residues: CASSDPGRSGANVLTF.